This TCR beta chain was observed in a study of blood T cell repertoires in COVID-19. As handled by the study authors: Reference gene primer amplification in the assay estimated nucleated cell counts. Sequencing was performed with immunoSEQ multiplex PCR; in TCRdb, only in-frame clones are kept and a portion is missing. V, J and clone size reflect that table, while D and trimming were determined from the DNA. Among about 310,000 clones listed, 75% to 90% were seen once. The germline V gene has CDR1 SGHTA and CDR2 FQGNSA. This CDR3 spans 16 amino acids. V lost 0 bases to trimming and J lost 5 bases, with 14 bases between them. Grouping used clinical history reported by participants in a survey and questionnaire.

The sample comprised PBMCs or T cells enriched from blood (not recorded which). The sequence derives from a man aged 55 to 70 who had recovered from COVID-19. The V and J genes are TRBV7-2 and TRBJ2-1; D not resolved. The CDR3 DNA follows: TGTGCCAGCAGCTTAGCTCCCCGTTCTCCCGACAATGAGCAGTTCTTC. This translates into CASSLAPRSPDNEQFF.